A selection of T cell receptor beta chains follows, all from one sample in a study of blood T cell repertoires in COVID-19. The assay was immunoSEQ multiplex PCR, and TCRdb's table has in-frame clones only and misses some. In the table there are 350,000 to 450,000 clones, roughly 90% of which are singletons. The sequenced sample was PBMCs or T cells enriched from blood (not recorded which). The receptors come from a woman aged 40-49 years who had been exposed to COVID-19. Both conserved end residues are part of each CDR3. A D gene is named only where the DNA matches it firmly. Clone size is given for some rows only: seen once, a few or many times, or a class if the clone is expanded.

clone size,V gene,J gene,D gene,CDR3 DNA,CDR3 protein
-,TRBV7-3,TRBJ2-5,TRBD1,TGTGCCAGCAGCTTAACGGCAGGGGGTCCAGAGACCCAGTACTTC,CASSLTAGGPETQYF
-,TRBV7-9,TRBJ2-7,TRBD1,TGTGCCAGCAGCCTGACACAGGGGCCCTACGAGCAGTACTTC,CASSLTQGPYEQYF
-,TRBV29-1,TRBJ1-1,-,TGCAGCGTGCACACAGGGAACACTGAAGCTTTCTTT,CSVHTGNTEAFF
-,TRBV24-1,TRBJ2-7,TRBD2,TGTGCCACCAGCGGGGGGAGGGACGGGATCTACGAGCAGTACTTC,CATSGGRDGIYEQYF
-,TRBV29-1,TRBJ1-2,TRBD1,TGCAGCGTTGATAAACAGGGGATAGCTGGCTACACCTTC,CSVDKQGIAGYTF
once,TRBV24-1,TRBJ1-1,TRBD1,TGTGCCACCAGTGATCCCGGGACAGGGGGCAGGTCTGAAGCTTTCTTT,CATSDPGTGGRSEAFF
-,TRBV11-3,TRBJ2-1,-,TGTGCCAGCAGCTTCGGAGGGCACAATGAGCAGTTCTTC,CASSFGGHNEQFF
-,TRBV29-1,TRBJ1-2,TRBD1,TGCAGCGTTGAAGATCTTCAGGGGGTGGAGGGCTATGGCTACACCTTC,CSVEDLQGVEGYGYTF
-,TRBV21-1,TRBJ1-2,-,TGTGCCAGCACCGGCCGCGGACAGGGGAGAGGTGGCTACACCTTC,CASTGRGQGRGGYTF
-,TRBV24-1,TRBJ2-2,-,TGTGCCACCAGTGATACTAGGAACACCGGGGAGCTGTTTTTT,CATSDTRNTGELFF
-,TRBV5-6,TRBJ1-2,-,TGTGCCAGCAGCCCCACTGGGGCGACGCTCGAGACCTATGGCTACACCTTC,CASSPTGATLETYGYTF
-,TRBV7-8,TRBJ1-5,-,TGTGCCAGCAGCTTAGCCGGGAACGGTCAGCCCCAGCATTTT,CASSLAGNGQPQHF
-,TRBV4-1,TRBJ2-7,-,TGCGCCAGCAGCCAAGAGGTGCAGGGCAGGGTGCAGTACTTC,CASSQEVQGRVQYF
-,TRBV19,TRBJ1-5,-,TGTGCCAGTAAAGGGGTCCTAAACAATCAGCCCCAGCATTTT,CASKGVLNNQPQHF
once,TRBV10-2,TRBJ2-1,-,TGCGCCAGCAGTGACTACGACACCCACGATGAGCAGTTCTTC,CASSDYDTHDEQFF
-,TRBV5-1,TRBJ2-5,TRBD2,TGCGCCAGCACCTCTGGACTAGCGGGAAAAGAGACCCAGTACTTC,CASTSGLAGKETQYF
-,TRBV29-1,TRBJ1-2,TRBD1,TGCAGCGTTGAGGGACGACAGGGTAACTATGGCTACACCTTC,CSVEGRQGNYGYTF
-,TRBV19,TRBJ1-5,TRBD1,TGTGCCAGTGCTGGGAAGGGGGCCAGCAATCAGCCCCAGCATTTT,CASAGKGASNQPQHF
-,TRBV9,TRBJ2-7,-,TGTGCCAGCAGCTCGGGAGTAGACTACGAGCAGTACTTC,CASSSGVDYEQYF
-,TRBV18,TRBJ1-6,TRBD1,TGTGCCACTCGGACAGGGTCAAGGCTAATAGATTCACCCCTCCACTTT,CATRTGSRLIDSPLHF
-,TRBV12-3/TRBV12-4,TRBJ1-1,-,TGTGCCAGCACGGGTGGCTGGGCTGAAGCTTTCTTT,CASTGGWAEAFF
-,TRBV12-3/TRBV12-4,TRBJ2-2,-,TGTGCCAGCAGTAACCTCGGCGGGGAGCTGTTTTTT,CASSNLGGELFF
-,TRBV5-1,TRBJ1-1,-,TGCGCCAGCAGCTTTACAGGGCTCACTGAAGCTTTCTTT,CASSFTGLTEAFF
-,TRBV7-9,TRBJ1-4,TRBD1,TGTGCCAGCAGCTACAGCCGGGACAGCGCCAATGAAAAACTGTTTTTT,CASSYSRDSANEKLFF
-,TRBV3-1/TRBV3-2,TRBJ2-7,TRBD2,TGTGCCAGCAGCGACGGTGGCGGGAGCTCCTACGAGCAGTACTTC,CASSDGGGSSYEQYF
-,TRBV2,TRBJ1-4,-,TGTGCCACTAACTCGGGAGGTTGGGAAAAACTGTTTTTT,CATNSGGWEKLFF
-,TRBV10-2,TRBJ1-1,-,TGCGCCAGCAGTGAGACAGGGATAAACACTGAAGCTTTCTTT,CASSETGINTEAFF
-,TRBV2,TRBJ1-2,-,TGTGCCAGCAGGAGGGAGAATGGCTATGGCTACACCTTC,CASRRENGYGYTF
-,TRBV2,TRBJ1-1,-,TGTGCCAGCAGTGATTCGAGGGTTGGAGCTGAAGCTTTCTTT,CASSDSRVGAEAFF
-,TRBV19,TRBJ2-5,TRBD2,TGTGCCAGTAGTAAAGGACTAGCGGGAGTTCAAGAGACCCAGTACTTC,CASSKGLAGVQETQYF
-,TRBV15,TRBJ2-7,TRBD1,TGTGCCACCAGCAGAGATTCAAAATTCGGGGACAGGTCCTACGAGCAGTACTTC,CATSRDSKFGDRSYEQYF
-,TRBV11-3,TRBJ2-3,-,TGTGCCAGCAGCTTAAAGAATCAGGGAGCGGGTAGTACGCAGTATTTT,CASSLKNQGAGSTQYF
-,TRBV9,TRBJ2-1,TRBD2,TGTGCCAGCAGCAGGACTAGCGGGGGTTACAATGAGCAGTTCTTC,CASSRTSGGYNEQFF
-,TRBV7-3,TRBJ1-1,-,TGTGCCAGCAGCATCGGACAGACCACTGAAGCTTTCTTT,CASSIGQTTEAFF
-,TRBV5-1,TRBJ1-2,-,TGCGCCAGCAGAGAGGGGGGGTATGGCTACACCTTC,CASREGGYGYTF
-,TRBV19,TRBJ1-5,-,TGTGCCAGTATAGGGCAGGGAAATCAGCCCCAGCATTTT,CASIGQGNQPQHF
-,TRBV15,TRBJ1-4,TRBD1,TGTGCCACCAGCAGAGACCGGGACAGGCTTGAAAAACTGTTTTTT,CATSRDRDRLEKLFF
once,TRBV19,TRBJ1-5,-,TGTGCCAGTAGTCTAGGGTCATCAGTACATCAGCCCCAGCATTTT,CASSLGSSVHQPQHF
-,TRBV1,TRBJ1-5,-,TGCACCAGCAGCCACCTAGGGGCAGGGGAAAATAGCAATCAGCCCCAGCATTTT,CTSSHLGAGENSNQPQHF